This TCR beta chain was identified during a study of Graves' ophthalmopathy and Graves' hyperthyroidism. The CDR3 is made up of 14 amino acids. V was shortened by 7 bases and J by 5 bases, with 17 bases between the two germline ends. Scientists amplified the TCR beta CDR3 regions from RNA transcripts. After a first-round RT-PCR with HTBI primers, a second-round multiplex PCR was run. Using its own MiXCR run on the multiplex PCR reads, TCRdb lists one record per CDR3 protein. The sample has under 350,000 distinct CDR3 sequences, roughly a sixth seen once. Ophthalmopathy cases showed moderate-to-severe activity, scoring CAS ≥3 and NOSPECS ≥4, with duration under 3 months. This clonotype was observed a handful of times.

This sequence was found in an adult man with Graves' ophthalmopathy. What was sequenced was peripheral blood. The gene calls are TRBV12-3 or TRBV12-4 and TRBJ1-1; the D is unclear. The CDR3 DNA follows: TGTGCCAGCACCCCTACCGGGTCTAAGACTGAAGCTTTCTTT. It translates to CASTPTGSKTEAFF.